This T cell receptor (beta chain) was recovered during a study of T cells in Graves' hyperthyroidism and ophthalmopathy. Overall study: At the time of initial diagnosis and before any treatment, peripheral blood was collected.

When ophthalmopathy did not progress within 18 months, Graves' hyperthyroidism was considered stable. CDR1 and CDR2 (germline): SGHVS, FQNEAQ. The CDR3 has 14 residues. Germline trimming cut 1 base from V and 7 bases from J; bases unmatched to any gene: 4. TCR beta CDR3 region amplification was performed from RNA transcripts. The primer set for the first-round RT-PCR of the TCR CDR3 was HTBI. Via MiXCR, TCRdb re-called the multiplex PCR reads, giving one row per CDR3 protein. The sample gives 550,000 to 650,000 distinct CDR3 sequences, 12% to 15% of which show up once; about 15% is in the top ten. The TCR sequence derives from a woman aged 35 to 49 with Graves' hyperthyroidism. V gene TRBV7-8 combines with J gene TRBJ2-5; 9 nucleotides agree with TRBD1. Specimen: blood. CDR3 loop: CASSLVRTGATQYF. The CDR3, as DNA: TGTGCCAGCAGCTTAGTTAGGACAGGGGCGACCCAGTACTTC.